Reported below is one T cell receptor beta chain. The target antigen is unknown. The assay was immunoSEQ multiplex PCR, and TCRdb's table has in-frame clones only and misses some. The repertoire holds more than 75,000 clones, more than 80% seen once, with roughly 0.22% in the top ten. This record comes from a study of OX40 agonist ivuxolimab in advanced cancers. In the study overall: A diagnosis of hepatocellular carcinoma, melanoma, renal cell or head and neck cancer was present in dose-escalation patients.

Study conclusions and caveats: The authors also found low normalized T-cell clonal expansion in some nonresponders. Relative to CD4+ cells, CD8+ T cells on average had more expanded clones.

The sequences come from CD4+ or CD8+ T cells sorted from blood, collected in a trial of the OX40 agonist ivuxolimab. The TCR comes from an adult with an advanced solid tumor such as melanoma, head and neck, liver or kidney cancer.

The CDR3 is CASSPRTLPALSLYGYTF. The CDR3 DNA reads as TGTGCCAGCTCACCACGTACACTCCCCGCCCTCTCACTCTATGGCTACACCTTC. The chain combines TRBV18 with TRBJ1-2; D uncertain. The CDR3 extends over 18 amino acids. In germline, CDR1 is KGHSH, CDR2 LQKENI. V lost 1 base, J lost 4 bases, and 22 bases lay in between.